This T cell receptor (beta chain) is from a study of siplizumab effects on memory and regulatory T cells. Study observations and caveats: Unstimulated subsets were the mapping target of only a minor fraction of alloreactive clones. Roughly 80-97% of proliferating clones (CD4+ or CD8+) could not be assigned a naive or memory phenotype.

As regards this clone: Antigen unknown.

This CDR3 contains 17 residues. Germline V CDR1 and CDR2: SGHAT, FQDESV (reference sequence). Trimming cost V 5 bases and J 5 bases; bases outside gene matches: 14. The table came from immunoSEQ multiplex PCR; TCRdb's copy has only in-frame clones and leaves some out. In the table there are about 100,000 clones, 90% to 95% of which are singletons. The rearrangement joins TRBV11-1 to TRBJ2-2; 7 bases agree with TRBD1. Input material: Tregs sorted from blood. The TCR was taken from a human donor in good health. CDR3 residues: CASSDRTGLPGTGELFF. CDR3 in DNA: TGTGCCAGCAGCGACAGGACAGGCCTTCCCGGTACCGGGGAGCTGTTTTTT.